This paragraph covers one T cell receptor (beta chain) sequence. This specimen belongs to a study of shared clonotypes between healthy human individuals. Background on the study: Three plates were used per donor for CD4 naive, three for CD4 memory, two for CD8 naive and one for CD8 memory.

Into CD45RA+ naive and CD45RA-negative memory subsets, the CD4+ cells were split. How the authors handled the data: ImmunoSEQ gave junction-only sequences without quality scores, so filtering differed. TCRdb keeps only in-frame clones here, not all; method: immunoSEQ multiplex PCR. That table gives V, J and clone size, and the DNA gave D and trimming. The sample gives just over 2,000,000 clones, approximately 95% of which show up once; about 0.13% is in the top ten. CDR3 length: 14 amino acids. V gave up 5 bases and J gave up 6 bases; unmatched junction bases: 6. Germline CDR1 is SGHTA and CDR2 is FQGTGA.

This TCR derives from a man between 18 and 35 years old in good health. The gene calls are TRBV7-3 and TRBJ1-2; TRBD1 agrees at 10 bases. Input material: naive CD4+ T cells sorted from blood. Subset given: CD45RA+ positively selected. CDR3 sequence (DNA): TGTGCCAGCAGCCCGGGACAGGGGTTCCATGGCTACACCTTC. Protein: CASSPGQGFHGYTF.